These 21 T cell receptor beta chains were all obtained from the same sample, sequenced in a study of cytomegalovirus exposure and HLA in healthy donors. Primers for the PCR totalled 60 Vbeta and 13 Jbeta. Data came from immunoSEQ multiplex PCR; TCRdb stores just in-frame clones and leaves some out. This table holds 120,000 or so clones, approximately 17% found once. Material: PBMCs. These receptors were obtained from a female donor in good health and CMV-seropositive.

V and J are TRBV7-9 and TRBJ2-7, with D unclear. V gave up 5 bases and J gave up 2 bases, with 13 bases separating them. The CDR3 is 14 amino acids. The germline V gene encodes CDR1 SEHNR and CDR2 FQNEAQ (reference sequence). This CDR3 reads CASSPSDKPYEQYF. CDR3 DNA sequence: TGTGCCAGCAGCCCCTCAGACAAGCCCTACGAGCAGTACTTC.

This chain connects TRBV25-1 to TRBJ1-2; 8 bases align to TRBD1. Germline CDR1 reads MGHDK; CDR2 reads SYGVNS. J was trimmed by 7 bases and V by 5 bases; bases with no gene match: 6. This CDR3 contains 13 residues. The CDR3 region has the DNA TGTGCCAGCAGTACAGGGGGAACCGGTGGCTACACCTTC. Translation: CASSTGGTGGYTF.

This clone was detected a few times. The chain uses TRBV6-5 and TRBJ1-2; D not certain. Germline CDR1 and CDR2: MNHEY and SVGAGI. Trimming took off 6 bases at V and 2 bases at J, with 10 bases between the two ends. The CDR3 has 13 amino acids. The CDR3 DNA follows: TGTGCCAGCAGCCCCGACTTAAACTATGGCTACACCTTC. This gives the protein CASSPDLNYGYTF.

There are a few counts of this clone. CDR3 loop: CASSPPGGSGYEQYF. The CDR3 nucleotides read TGTGCCAGCTCACCTCCAGGGGGAAGTGGCTACGAGCAGTACTTC. The chain recombines TRBV18 with TRBJ2-7; 7 bases are shared with TRBD1. Trimming cost V 3 bases and J 3 bases; bases outside gene matches: 8. Germline V gene lookup returns CDR1 KGHSH and CDR2 LQKENI. The CDR3 runs to 15 residues.

This chain uses TRBV7-8 with TRBJ2-3; 7 bases map to TRBD2. The CDR3 is 15 amino acids. CDR1 is SGHVS and CDR2 is FQNEAQ in the germline V gene. The J segment lost 5 bases and the V segment lost 1 base, leaving 6 bases of the junction unmatched. CDR3 residues: CASSLVWTSKDTQYF. The CDR3, as DNA: TGTGCCAGCAGCTTAGTGTGGACTAGTAAAGATACGCAGTATTTT.

J is TRBJ2-2 and V is TRBV7-9; 7 nucleotides align to TRBD2. CDR1 and CDR2 (germline): SEHNR, FQNEAQ (reference sequence). This CDR3 is 15 amino acids long. Trimming removed 2 bases from V and 7 bases from J; junction bases left unmatched: 7. The CDR3 sequence: CASSLFTGGSGELFF. CDR3 bases: TGTGCCAGCAGCTTATTTACTGGCGGGAGCGGGGAGCTGTTTTTT.

The chain employs TRBV15 and TRBJ1-2; D uncertain. Trimming took 5 bases from V and 4 from J, leaving 23 bases between them. Germline CDR1 is LNHNV and CDR2 is YYDKDF (reference sequence). This CDR3 has 17 amino acids. The CDR3 spells CATSDPGIPFFIYGYTF. The CDR3 bases are TGTGCCACCAGCGATCCTGGCATCCCATTCTTCATCTATGGCTACACCTTC. The variable domain in full, completed from reference TRBV15 and TRBJ1-2, reads DAMVIQNPRYQVTQFGKPVTLSCSQTLNHNVMYWYQQKSSQAPKLLFHYYDKDFNNEADTPDNFQSRRPNTSFCFLDIRSPGLGDTAMYLCATSDPGIPFFIYGYTFGSGTRLTVV.

The J gene is TRBJ1-6, the V gene TRBV7-9; D remains unclear. V was cut by 5 bases and J by 5 bases, with 19 bases left in between. CDR3 length equals 17 residues. Germline V lookup: CDR1 SEHNR, CDR2 FQNEAQ (reference sequence). The CDR3 region is CASSLLTLALNNSPLHF. The DNA for the CDR3 is TGTGCCAGCAGCCTACTGACTCTCGCGCTAAATAATTCACCCCTCCACTTT. Full variable domain (outside the CDR3, taken from reference TRBV7-9 and TRBJ1-6): DTGVSQNPRHKITKRGQNVTFRCDPISEHNRLYWYRQTLGQGPEFLTYFQNEAQLEKSRLLSDRFSAERPKGSFSTLEIQRTEQGDSAMYLCASSLLTLALNNSPLHFGNGTRLTVT.

CDR3 region: CASSEDSTNYGYTF. The CDR3 nucleotides are TGTGCCAGCAGTGAAGACAGTACTAACTATGGCTACACCTTC. The chain links TRBV28 to TRBJ1-2, with TRBD1 as a possible D gene (5 bases). Germline lookup yields CDR1 MDHEN and CDR2 SYDVKM. V shed 5 bases and J shed 0 bases, with 10 bases lying between them. The CDR3 covers 14 residues.

The chain joins TRBV5-1 to TRBJ2-5; TRBD1 matches at 11 bases. Germline CDR1 reads SGHRS; CDR2 reads YFSETQ. The CDR3 totals 17 residues. Unmatched junction bases numbered 12, after V lost 4 bases and J lost 4 bases. In DNA, the CDR3 is TGCGCCAGCAGCCAGGGGACAGGGGGTGTTCCTTCAGAGACCCAGTACTTC. It specifies CASSQGTGGVPSETQYF. Together with reference TRBV5-1 and TRBJ2-5, the CDR3 gives the full variable domain: KAGVTQTPRYLIKTRGQQVTLSCSPISGHRSVSWYQQTPGQGLQFLFEYFSETQRNKGNFPGRFSGRQFSNSRSEMNVSTLELGDSALYLCASSQGTGGVPSETQYFGPGTRLLVL.

Turning to this clone: The CDR3 carries no conserved terminal phenylalanine or tryptophan, so it likely arises from a read error. The DNA is left out, because the CDR3 cannot be placed on it with certainty; the CDR3 is given as TCRdb lists it. The chain carries TRBV29-1 and TRBJ2-2; the table calls TRBD1, which could not be checked here. The CDR3 length is 13 residues, termini included. Per germline, CDR1 SQVTM and CDR2 ANQGSEA. The CDR3 reads CSVDQGYTGEMFL.

The rearrangement uses TRBV2 and TRBJ2-3, with D possibly being TRBD1 or TRBD2 (5 bases each). Trimming took off 7 bases at V and 6 bases at J, with 17 bases between the two ends. Germline CDR1 and CDR2: SNHLY and FYNNEI. The CDR3 runs to 14 residues. The CDR3 spells CASNDRLNIDTQYF. CDR3 DNA sequence: TGTGCCAGCAATGACAGACTAAATATCGATACGCAGTATTTT. The full variable domain, rest sourced from reference TRBV2 and TRBJ2-3, is EPEVTQTPSHQVTQMGQEVILRCVPISNHLYFYWYRQILGQKVEFLVSFYNNEISEKSEIFDDQFSVERPDGSNFTLKIRSTKLEDSAMYFCASNDRLNIDTQYFGPGTRLTVL.

This sequence joins TRBV6-6 and TRBJ2-7; tentative D call: TRBD2 (6 bases). V was cut by 0 bases and J by 3 bases, with 12 bases left in between. The germline V gene has CDR1 MNHNY and CDR2 SVGAGI (reference sequence). This CDR3 is built from 15 residues. The DNA for the CDR3 is TGTGCCAGCAGTTACTCGTCCCCGGGACTCTACGAGCAGTACTTC. Its protein product is CASSYSSPGLYEQYF.

The chain links TRBV5-6 to TRBJ1-1, with 10 positions matching TRBD1. V lost 4 bases to trimming and J lost 4 bases; unmatched junction nucleotides: 7. The germline V gene has CDR1 SGHDT and CDR2 YYEEEE. This CDR3 region has 15 residues. The chain's CDR3 is CASSPSGQGSTEAFF. The CDR3 bases are TGTGCCAGCAGCCCTTCGGGACAGGGGTCCACTGAAGCTTTCTTT. The whole variable domain, remainder taken from reference TRBV5-6 and TRBJ1-1, is DAGVTQSPTHLIKTRGQQVTLRCSPKSGHDTVSWYQQALGQGPQFIFQYYEEEERQRGNFPDRFSGHQFPNYSSELNVNALLLGDSALYLCASSPSGQGSTEAFFGQGTRLTVV.

This clone has just a few counts. This sequence joins TRBV7-2 and TRBJ2-1; 8 bases fit TRBD1. The V segment lost 3 bases and the J segment 6 bases; nucleotides outside the gene matches: 10. The length of the CDR3 is 16 residues. Germline CDR1 reads SGHTA; CDR2 reads FQGNSA. The CDR3: CASSFISGGAPNEQFF. In nucleotides, the CDR3 is TGTGCCAGCAGCTTTATATCAGGGGGCGCCCCCAATGAGCAGTTCTTC.

The chain couples TRBV11-2 to TRBJ1-5, with 10 bases that match TRBD1. Germline V lookup: CDR1 SGHAT, CDR2 FQNNGV. With V trimmed by 5 bases and J by 7 bases, 8 bases remained unmatched. The CDR3 loop spans 15 amino acids. The CDR3 sequence is CASSAGTGAFQPQHF. The CDR3 DNA is TGTGCCAGCAGCGCCGGGACAGGGGCTTTCCAGCCCCAGCATTTT.

The chain employs TRBV9 and TRBJ1-1; 7 bases match TRBD1. Germline loops: CDR1 SGDLS, CDR2 YYNGEE. The trim removed 5 bases at V and 3 bases at J, leaving 10 bases unmatched. This CDR3 has 15 amino acids. The CDR3 sequence is CASSSEGQGDTEAFF. CDR3 sequence (DNA): TGTGCCAGCAGTTCCGAGGGGCAGGGGGACACTGAAGCTTTCTTT.

The CDR3 protein is CASRVLGPPMNTEAFF. CDR3 nucleotide sequence: TGTGCCAGCAGAGTTTTGGGGCCCCCAATGAACACTGAAGCTTTCTTT. The chain employs TRBV2 and TRBJ1-1; D is possibly TRBD1 (5 bases). The CDR3 loop spans 16 amino acids. Germline assignment: CDR1 SNHLY and CDR2 FYNNEI. V lost 6 bases to trimming and J lost 0 bases, with 17 bases between them.

This chain links TRBV14 with TRBJ1-6, with D possibly matching TRBD1 (6 bases). The CDR3 consists of 16 residues. Germline CDR1 reads SGHDN; CDR2 reads FVKESK. The V end was cut by 0 bases, the J end by 9 bases, with 15 bases between. CDR3 in DNA: TGTGCCAGCAGCCAAGATAACAGGGTATATGGTTCACCCCTCCACTTT. It codes for CASSQDNRVYGSPLHF.

Details on this clone: A junction end diverges from the germline sequence, so it may reflect a read error. The CDR3 here is CASSQDLGSQRQHF. DNA for the CDR3: TGCGCCAGCAGCCAAGATTTAGGTTCTCAGCGCCAGCATTTT. The V and J genes are TRBV4-3 and TRBJ1-5; D gene ambiguous. Germline values: CDR1 LGHNA, CDR2 YSLEER. The CDR3 length is 14 residues.

The chain has TRBV9 and TRBJ2-2; D is possibly TRBD2 (5 bases). This CDR3 spans 15 amino acids. Looked up from germline, CDR1 is SGDLS and CDR2 is YYNGEE. The V and J ends lost 0 bases and 0 bases respectively, with 6 bases between them. CDR3 coding DNA: TGTGCCAGCAGCGTAGGAGCGGCGAACACCGGGGAGCTGTTTTTT. Its protein is CASSVGAANTGELFF.